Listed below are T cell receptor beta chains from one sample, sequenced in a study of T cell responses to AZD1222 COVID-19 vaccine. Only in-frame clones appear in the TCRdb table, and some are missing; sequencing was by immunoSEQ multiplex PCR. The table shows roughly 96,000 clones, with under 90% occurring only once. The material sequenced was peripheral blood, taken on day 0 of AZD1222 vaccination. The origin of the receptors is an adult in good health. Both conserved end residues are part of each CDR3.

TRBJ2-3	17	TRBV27	CASSYQQGLGGTDTQYF
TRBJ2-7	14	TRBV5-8	CASSIWTSSYEQYF
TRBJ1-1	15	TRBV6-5	CASSYRTGGTSQAFF
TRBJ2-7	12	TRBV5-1	CASSPASYEQYF
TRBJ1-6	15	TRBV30	CAWSAEAAYNSPLHF
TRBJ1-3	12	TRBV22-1	CPGSAPRNTIYF
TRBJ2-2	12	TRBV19	CASSIWAGELFF
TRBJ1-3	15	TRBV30	CAWTFWTGTGNTIYF
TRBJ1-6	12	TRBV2	CASTQLNSPLHF
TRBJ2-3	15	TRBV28	CASSFRGQGADTQYF
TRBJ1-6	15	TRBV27	CASSPFKGLHSPLHF
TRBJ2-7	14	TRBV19	CASSIAGTVYEQYF
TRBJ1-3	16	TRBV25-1	CASSTKDRRSGNTIYF
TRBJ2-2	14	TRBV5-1	CASSWDRNTGELFF
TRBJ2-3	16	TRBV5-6	CASSYLAGGLSDTQYF
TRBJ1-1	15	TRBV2	CASNPQGYMNTEAFF
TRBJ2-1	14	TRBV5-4	CASSLRGSYNEQFF
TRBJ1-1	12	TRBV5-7	CASSLPHTEAFF
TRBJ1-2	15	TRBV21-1	CASREQDSTNYGYTF
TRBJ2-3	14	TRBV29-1	CSVEDRAGGDTQYF
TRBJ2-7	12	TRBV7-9	CASSFVYYEQYF
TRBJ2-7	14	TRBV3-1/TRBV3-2	CASSLTSPAYEQYF
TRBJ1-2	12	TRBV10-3	CAISGTTYGYTF
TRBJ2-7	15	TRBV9	CASSIRPGGAYEQYF
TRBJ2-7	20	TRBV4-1	CASSQVLSEQRLPPHCEQYF
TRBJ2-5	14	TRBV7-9	CASSLEGPAGAQYF